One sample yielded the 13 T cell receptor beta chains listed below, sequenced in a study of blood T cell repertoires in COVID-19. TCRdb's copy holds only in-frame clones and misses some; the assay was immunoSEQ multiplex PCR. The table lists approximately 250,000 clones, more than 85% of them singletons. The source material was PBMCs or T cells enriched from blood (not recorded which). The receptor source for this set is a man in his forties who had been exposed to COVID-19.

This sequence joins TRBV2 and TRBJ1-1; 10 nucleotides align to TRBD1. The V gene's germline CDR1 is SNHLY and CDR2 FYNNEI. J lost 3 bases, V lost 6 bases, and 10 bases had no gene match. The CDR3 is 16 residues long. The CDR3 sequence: CASRDGTGALHTEAFF. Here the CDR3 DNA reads TGTGCCAGCAGAGATGGGACAGGGGCTCTGCACACTGAAGCTTTCTTT.

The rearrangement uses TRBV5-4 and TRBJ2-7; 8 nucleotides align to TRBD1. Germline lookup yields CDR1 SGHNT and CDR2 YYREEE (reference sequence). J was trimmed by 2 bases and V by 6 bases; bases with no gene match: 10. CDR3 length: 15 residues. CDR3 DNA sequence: TGTGCCAGCACCCTTGGACAGGGCAAACCCTACGAGCAGTACTTC. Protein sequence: CASTLGQGKPYEQYF.

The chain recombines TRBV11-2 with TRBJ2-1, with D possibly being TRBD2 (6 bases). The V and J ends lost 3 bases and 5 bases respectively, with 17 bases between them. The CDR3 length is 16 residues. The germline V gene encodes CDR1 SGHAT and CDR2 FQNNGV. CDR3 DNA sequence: TGTGCCAGCAGCTTTAGGTGGCTAGCGACAGACAATGAGCAGTTCTTC. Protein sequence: CASSFRWLATDNEQFF. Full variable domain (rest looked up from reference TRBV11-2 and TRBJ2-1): EAGVAQSPRYKIIEKRQSVAFWCNPISGHATLYWYQQILGQGPKLLIQFQNNGVVDDSQLPKDRFSAERLKGVDSTLKIQPAKLEDSAVYLCASSFRWLATDNEQFFGPGTRLTVL.

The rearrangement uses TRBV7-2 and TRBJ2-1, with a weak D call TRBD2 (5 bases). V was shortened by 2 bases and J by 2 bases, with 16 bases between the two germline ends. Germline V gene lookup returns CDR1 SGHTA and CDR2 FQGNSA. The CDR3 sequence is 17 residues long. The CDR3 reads CASSLYGQRPTYNEQFF. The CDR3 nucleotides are TGTGCCAGCAGCTTATATGGGCAGCGGCCTACCTACAATGAGCAGTTCTTC.

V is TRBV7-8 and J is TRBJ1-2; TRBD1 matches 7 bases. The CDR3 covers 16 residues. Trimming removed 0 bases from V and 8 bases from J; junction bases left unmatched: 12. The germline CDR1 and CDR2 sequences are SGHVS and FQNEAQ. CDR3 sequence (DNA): TGTGCCAGCAGCTTAGCTAGTACCGAGGGGGCTTGGGGCTACACCTTC. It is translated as CASSLASTEGAWGYTF.

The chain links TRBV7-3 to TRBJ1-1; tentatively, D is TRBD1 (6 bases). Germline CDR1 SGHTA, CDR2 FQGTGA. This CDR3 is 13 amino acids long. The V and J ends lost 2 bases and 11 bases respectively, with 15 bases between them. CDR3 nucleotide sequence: TGTGCCAGCAGCTTATGGACAGAGGGTAGGGCTTTCTTT. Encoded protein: CASSLWTEGRAFF.

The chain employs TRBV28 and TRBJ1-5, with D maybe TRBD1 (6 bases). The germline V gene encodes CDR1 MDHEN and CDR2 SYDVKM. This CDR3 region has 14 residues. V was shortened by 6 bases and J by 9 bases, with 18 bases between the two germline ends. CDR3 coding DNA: TGTGCCAGCAGCCTCGACAGGCGACCTTCGCCCCAGCATTTT. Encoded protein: CASSLDRRPSPQHF.

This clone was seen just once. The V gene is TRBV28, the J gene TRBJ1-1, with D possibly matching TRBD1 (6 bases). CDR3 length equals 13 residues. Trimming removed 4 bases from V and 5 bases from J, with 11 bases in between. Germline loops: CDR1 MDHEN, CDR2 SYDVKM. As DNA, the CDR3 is TGTGCCAGCAGTTCCGAGGGGGAAACTGAAGCTTTCTTT. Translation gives CASSSEGETEAFF. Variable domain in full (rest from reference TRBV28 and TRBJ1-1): DVKVTQSSRYLVKRTGEKVFLECVQDMDHENMFWYRQDPGLGLRLIYFSYDVKMKEKGDIPEGYSVSREKKERFSLILESASTNQTSMYLCASSSEGETEAFFGQGTRLTVV.

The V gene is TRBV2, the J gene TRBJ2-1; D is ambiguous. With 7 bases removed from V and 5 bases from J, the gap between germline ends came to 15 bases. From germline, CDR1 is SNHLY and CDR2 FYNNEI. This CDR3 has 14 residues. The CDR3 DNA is TGTGCCAGCACCCGAGACCGAGGAAACAATGAGCAGTTCTTC. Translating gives CASTRDRGNNEQFF.

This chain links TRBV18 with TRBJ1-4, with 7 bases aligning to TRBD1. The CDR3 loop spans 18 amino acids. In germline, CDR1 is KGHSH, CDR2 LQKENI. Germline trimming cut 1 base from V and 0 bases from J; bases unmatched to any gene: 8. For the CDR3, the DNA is TGTGCCAGCTCACCACGGGACAGTTCTCCTGCAACTAATGAAAAACTGTTTTTT. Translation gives CASSPRDSSPATNEKLFF.

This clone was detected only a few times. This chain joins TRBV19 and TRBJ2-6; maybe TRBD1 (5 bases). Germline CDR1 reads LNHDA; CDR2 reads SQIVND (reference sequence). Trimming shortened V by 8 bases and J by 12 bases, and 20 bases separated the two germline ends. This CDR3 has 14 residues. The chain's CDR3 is CASSSDSPPPVLTF. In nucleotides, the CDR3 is TGTGCCAGTTCGAGCGACAGTCCTCCTCCCGTCCTGACTTTC.

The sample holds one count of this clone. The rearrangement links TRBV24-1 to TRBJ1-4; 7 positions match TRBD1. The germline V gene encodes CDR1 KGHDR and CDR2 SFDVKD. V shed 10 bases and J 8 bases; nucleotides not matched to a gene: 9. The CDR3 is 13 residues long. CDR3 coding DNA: TGTGCCACACAGGGGCGGTTTGGAGAAAAACTGTTTTTT. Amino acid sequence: CATQGRFGEKLFF.

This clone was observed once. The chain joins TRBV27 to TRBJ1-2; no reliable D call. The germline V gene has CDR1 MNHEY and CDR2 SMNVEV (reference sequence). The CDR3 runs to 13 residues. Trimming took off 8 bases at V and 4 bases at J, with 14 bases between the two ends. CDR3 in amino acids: CASGGGLLYGYTF. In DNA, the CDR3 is TGTGCCAGCGGTGGTGGCCTCCTCTATGGCTACACCTTC.